This TCR beta chain was obtained from a study of T cell repertoires in cytomegalovirus infection. The study, taken as a whole, reports: The ex vivo response showed dominance by HLA-C-restricted CMV-specific TCR beta clonotypes.

Looked up from germline, CDR1 is LNHNV and CDR2 is YYDKDF (reference sequence). The V end was cut by 1 base, the J end by 5 bases, with 17 bases between. The CDR3 spans 16 residues. MiXCR, run by TCRdb on the reads, gives a single entry per CDR3 protein. The top ten hold less than 15% of the sample, which has around 490,000 distinct CDR3 sequences, about 26% seen once. This clonotype was observed a single time. Its matching antigen is unknown. Material for sequencing was PBMCs. The receptor was isolated from a human donor in good health (CMV status not recorded). Some clones in this sample may be carry-over from other donors' samples. The chain carries TRBV15 and TRBJ1-1; a possible D gene is TRBD1 (5 bases). The CDR3 is CATSRGTGATGTEAFF. The CDR3 nucleotides are TGTGCCACCAGCAGAGGGACGGGTGCTACAGGTACTGAAGCTTTCTTT. The full variable domain, completed using reference TRBV15 and TRBJ1-1, is DAMVIQNPRYQVTQFGKPVTLSCSQTLNHNVMYWYQQKSSQAPKLLFHYYDKDFNNEADTPDNFQSRRPNTSFCFLDIRSPGLGDTAMYLCATSRGTGATGTEAFFGQGTRLTVV.